A selection of T cell receptor beta chains follows, all from one sample in a study of shared clonotypes between healthy human individuals. Produced via immunoSEQ multiplex PCR; TCRdb's table is partial and in-frame only. The sample has about 600,000 clones, about 95% seen once. The sample taken for sequencing was naive CD8+ T cells sorted from blood. These receptors originate from a woman aged 25 to 39 in good health. The CDR3 runs from the conserved cysteine through the conserved F or W. Each record gives: D gene, V gene, clone size, J gene, CDR3 protein, CDR3 DNA. A D gene is named only where the DNA matches it firmly. Clone size is given for some rows only: seen once, a few or many times, or a class if the clone is expanded.

d_gene: NA; v_gene: TRBV4-1; abundance: NA; j_gene: TRBJ2-1; CDR3aa: CASSQGEISYNEQFF; CDR3nt: TGCGCCAGCAGCCAAGGGGAAATTTCCTACAATGAGCAGTTCTTC
d_gene: NA; v_gene: TRBV6-5; abundance: NA; j_gene: TRBJ2-1; CDR3aa: CASSHRDSAYNEQFF; CDR3nt: TGTGCCAGCAGCCACCGGGACTCCGCGTACAATGAGCAGTTCTTC
d_gene: NA; v_gene: TRBV9; abundance: NA; j_gene: TRBJ2-5; CDR3aa: CASSVEGFLGETQYF; CDR3nt: TGTGCCAGCAGCGTCGAGGGGTTCCTGGGTGAGACCCAGTACTTC
d_gene: TRBD1; v_gene: TRBV7-9; abundance: NA; j_gene: TRBJ1-2; CDR3aa: CASSSSGTGDGYTF; CDR3nt: TGTGCCAGCAGCTCCTCGGGGACAGGCGATGGCTACACCTTC
d_gene: NA; v_gene: TRBV19; abundance: NA; j_gene: TRBJ2-1; CDR3aa: CASSIEWGLRDNEQFF; CDR3nt: TGTGCCAGTAGTATAGAGTGGGGTTTACGAGACAATGAGCAGTTCTTC
d_gene: NA; v_gene: TRBV21-1; abundance: NA; j_gene: TRBJ2-7; CDR3aa: CASSTIPLAGLYEQYF; CDR3nt: TGTGCCAGCAGCACGATCCCACTAGCGGGGCTCTACGAGCAGTACTTC
d_gene: TRBD2; v_gene: TRBV11-2; abundance: NA; j_gene: TRBJ2-7; CDR3aa: CASSFGGSYSYEQYF; CDR3nt: TGTGCCAGCAGCTTTGGCGGGAGTTACTCCTACGAGCAGTACTTC
d_gene: TRBD1; v_gene: TRBV28; abundance: once; j_gene: TRBJ1-6; CDR3aa: CASRFGQGWNSPLHF; CDR3nt: TGTGCCAGCAGGTTCGGACAGGGGTGGAATTCACCCCTCCACTTT
d_gene: TRBD1; v_gene: TRBV6-5; abundance: NA; j_gene: TRBJ1-2; CDR3aa: CASAPTGGFLGYTF; CDR3nt: TGTGCCAGCGCACCGACAGGGGGCTTTTTAGGCTACACCTTC
d_gene: NA; v_gene: TRBV19; abundance: NA; j_gene: TRBJ1-2; CDR3aa: CASSIIPGQGGYGYTF; CDR3nt: TGTGCCAGTAGTATAATTCCGGGACAAGGGGGCTATGGCTACACCTTC
d_gene: NA; v_gene: TRBV9; abundance: few; j_gene: TRBJ1-1; CDR3aa: CASSGATGNTEAFF; CDR3nt: TGTGCCAGCAGCGGTGCAACAGGGAACACTGAAGCTTTCTTT
d_gene: NA; v_gene: TRBV9; abundance: once; j_gene: TRBJ2-7; CDR3aa: CASSVEGGQPSYEQYF; CDR3nt: TGTGCCAGCAGCGTAGAGGGCGGACAGCCGTCCTACGAGCAGTACTTC
d_gene: NA; v_gene: TRBV19; abundance: NA; j_gene: TRBJ2-7; CDR3aa: CASTPPARDGRYEQYF; CDR3nt: TGTGCCAGTACCCCCCCGGCCCGGGACGGAAGGTACGAGCAGTACTTC
d_gene: NA; v_gene: TRBV7-8; abundance: NA; j_gene: TRBJ1-3; CDR3aa: CASSLEQGQENTIYF; CDR3nt: TGTGCCAGCAGCTTAGAACAGGGTCAAGAAAACACCATATATTTT
d_gene: NA; v_gene: TRBV7-9; abundance: once; j_gene: TRBJ1-2; CDR3aa: CASSPTSDSPNYGYTF; CDR3nt: TGTGCCAGCAGCCCCACGTCGGACAGCCCTAACTATGGCTACACCTTC
d_gene: NA; v_gene: TRBV25-1; abundance: NA; j_gene: TRBJ1-2; CDR3aa: CASSELVVGATEEGYTF; CDR3nt: TGTGCCAGCAGTGAATTAGTGGTGGGGGCGACGGAGGAGGGCTACACCTTC
d_gene: TRBD1; v_gene: TRBV28; abundance: NA; j_gene: TRBJ2-7; CDR3aa: CASSSGQGPYEQYF; CDR3nt: TGTGCCAGCAGTTCCGGACAGGGGCCCTACGAGCAGTACTTC
d_gene: TRBD2; v_gene: TRBV27; abundance: NA; j_gene: TRBJ2-3; CDR3aa: CASRPAGATTDTQYF; CDR3nt: TGTGCCAGCCGCCCGGCGGGAGCGACCACAGATACGCAGTATTTT
d_gene: NA; v_gene: TRBV5-4; abundance: NA; j_gene: TRBJ2-7; CDR3aa: CASSKTGYEQYF; CDR3nt: TGTGCCAGCAGCAAGACTGGCTACGAGCAGTACTTC
d_gene: NA; v_gene: TRBV9; abundance: NA; j_gene: TRBJ2-5; CDR3aa: CASSVGNLGGTQYF; CDR3nt: TGTGCCAGCAGCGTGGGGAACCTCGGGGGGACCCAGTACTTC
d_gene: NA; v_gene: TRBV6-4; abundance: NA; j_gene: TRBJ1-1; CDR3aa: CASSVTVRNTEAFF; CDR3nt: TGTGCCAGCAGTGTGACAGTTCGGAACACTGAAGCTTTCTTT
d_gene: NA; v_gene: TRBV4-2; abundance: once; j_gene: TRBJ2-2; CDR3aa: CASSPTWTGDKTGELFF; CDR3nt: TGTGCCAGCAGCCCCACCTGGACTGGCGATAAAACCGGGGAGCTGTTTTTT
d_gene: NA; v_gene: TRBV5-6; abundance: NA; j_gene: TRBJ2-1; CDR3aa: CASSFRASYNEQFF; CDR3nt: TGTGCCAGCAGCTTCCGGGCCTCCTACAATGAGCAGTTCTTC
d_gene: NA; v_gene: TRBV6-5; abundance: NA; j_gene: TRBJ2-7; CDR3aa: CASSYSAGPTGEQYF; CDR3nt: TGTGCCAGCAGTTACTCGGCCGGCCCTACGGGAGAGCAGTACTTC
d_gene: NA; v_gene: TRBV27; abundance: NA; j_gene: TRBJ1-1; CDR3aa: CASSPMPGLTNTEAFF; CDR3nt: TGTGCCAGCAGTCCGATGCCGGGACTTACGAACACTGAAGCTTTCTTT
d_gene: NA; v_gene: TRBV5-4; abundance: NA; j_gene: TRBJ2-7; CDR3aa: CASSFTASHEQYF; CDR3nt: TGTGCCAGCAGCTTCACAGCCTCCCACGAGCAGTACTTC
d_gene: NA; v_gene: TRBV28; abundance: NA; j_gene: TRBJ2-7; CDR3aa: CASKGGSGVSYEQYF; CDR3nt: TGTGCCAGCAAAGGGGGGAGCGGGGTTTCCTACGAGCAGTACTTC
d_gene: NA; v_gene: TRBV7-7; abundance: NA; j_gene: TRBJ1-2; CDR3aa: CASSLGFGGARYGYTF; CDR3nt: TGTGCCAGCAGCTTAGGATTTGGAGGGGCCCGTTATGGCTACACCTTC
d_gene: NA; v_gene: TRBV27; abundance: NA; j_gene: TRBJ1-1; CDR3aa: CASSQGYSAFF; CDR3nt: TGTGCCAGCAGCCAGGGTTACTCGGCTTTCTTT
d_gene: TRBD2; v_gene: TRBV6-5; abundance: NA; j_gene: TRBJ2-7; CDR3aa: CASGLAAAYEQYF; CDR3nt: TGTGCCAGCGGACTAGCAGCTGCCTACGAGCAGTACTTC
d_gene: NA; v_gene: TRBV4-1; abundance: NA; j_gene: TRBJ2-7; CDR3aa: CASSLKGDYEQYF; CDR3nt: TGCGCCAGCAGCCTCAAGGGGGACTACGAGCAGTACTTC
d_gene: TRBD1; v_gene: TRBV28; abundance: NA; j_gene: TRBJ2-7; CDR3aa: CASSLNRGTTYEQYF; CDR3nt: TGTGCCAGCAGTCTAAACAGGGGAACGACCTACGAGCAGTACTTC
d_gene: NA; v_gene: TRBV6-1; abundance: NA; j_gene: TRBJ1-6; CDR3aa: CASSEQGFDNSPLHF; CDR3nt: TGTGCCAGCAGTGAACAGGGTTTCGATAATTCACCCCTCCACTTT
d_gene: TRBD2; v_gene: TRBV28; abundance: NA; j_gene: TRBJ2-3; CDR3aa: CASSLRGGGTDTQYF; CDR3nt: TGTGCCAGCAGTTTGAGGGGAGGGGGCACAGATACGCAGTATTTT
d_gene: TRBD1; v_gene: TRBV9; abundance: NA; j_gene: TRBJ1-5; CDR3aa: CASSAQGEQPQHF; CDR3nt: TGTGCCAGCAGCGCGCAGGGGGAGCAGCCCCAGCATTTT
d_gene: NA; v_gene: TRBV27; abundance: NA; j_gene: TRBJ2-2; CDR3aa: CASSSGSGELFF; CDR3nt: TGTGCCAGCAGTTCCGGATCGGGGGAGCTGTTTTTT
d_gene: TRBD2; v_gene: TRBV4-2; abundance: NA; j_gene: TRBJ2-1; CDR3aa: CASSHLGLAGTSYNEQFF; CDR3nt: TGTGCCAGCAGCCACCTAGGACTAGCGGGCACTTCCTACAATGAGCAGTTCTTC
d_gene: NA; v_gene: TRBV6-1; abundance: NA; j_gene: TRBJ2-5; CDR3aa: CASVMETQYF; CDR3nt: TGTGCCAGCGTTATGGAGACCCAGTACTTC
d_gene: NA; v_gene: TRBV2; abundance: once; j_gene: TRBJ2-7; CDR3aa: CASSFISYEQYF; CDR3nt: TGTGCCAGCAGTTTTATAAGCTACGAGCAGTACTTC
d_gene: NA; v_gene: TRBV9; abundance: NA; j_gene: TRBJ1-2; CDR3aa: CASSEQGGYGYTF; CDR3nt: TGTGCCAGCAGCGAACAGGGAGGCTATGGCTACACCTTC
d_gene: NA; v_gene: TRBV27; abundance: NA; j_gene: TRBJ1-5; CDR3aa: CASNEGHSNQPQHF; CDR3nt: TGTGCCAGCAACGAAGGGCATAGCAATCAGCCCCAGCATTTT
d_gene: NA; v_gene: TRBV2; abundance: NA; j_gene: TRBJ2-1; CDR3aa: CASSGTAGGSYNEQFF; CDR3nt: TGTGCCAGCAGCGGGACTGCAGGGGGCTCCTACAATGAGCAGTTCTTC
d_gene: NA; v_gene: TRBV30; abundance: NA; j_gene: TRBJ1-1; CDR3aa: CAWSPYTEAFF; CDR3nt: TGTGCCTGGAGTCCCTACACTGAAGCTTTCTTT
d_gene: TRBD1; v_gene: TRBV15; abundance: once; j_gene: TRBJ1-1; CDR3aa: CATSREGTGPLNTEAFF; CDR3nt: TGTGCCACCAGCAGAGAGGGGACAGGACCTTTGAACACTGAAGCTTTCTTT
d_gene: NA; v_gene: TRBV7-2; abundance: NA; j_gene: TRBJ2-7; CDR3aa: CASSHDVAYEQYF; CDR3nt: TGTGCCAGCAGCCACGACGTTGCCTACGAGCAGTACTTC
d_gene: NA; v_gene: TRBV28; abundance: NA; j_gene: TRBJ1-2; CDR3aa: CASSRAGVGYGYTF; CDR3nt: TGTGCCAGCAGTCGTGCGGGGGTTGGGTATGGCTACACCTTC
d_gene: NA; v_gene: TRBV27; abundance: NA; j_gene: TRBJ1-4; CDR3aa: CASSFSGSIEKLFF; CDR3nt: TGTGCCAGCAGTTTCTCAGGGAGTATAGAAAAACTGTTTTTT
d_gene: NA; v_gene: TRBV7-8; abundance: NA; j_gene: TRBJ1-1; CDR3aa: CASKQNTEAFF; CDR3nt: TGTGCCAGCAAGCAGAACACTGAAGCTTTCTTT
d_gene: TRBD1; v_gene: TRBV6-1; abundance: NA; j_gene: TRBJ2-5; CDR3aa: CASSDRTGGLETQYF; CDR3nt: TGTGCCAGCAGTGATAGGACAGGGGGCTTAGAGACCCAGTACTTC
d_gene: NA; v_gene: TRBV6-6; abundance: NA; j_gene: TRBJ1-6; CDR3aa: CASSYSSVSPLHF; CDR3nt: TGTGCCAGCAGTTACTCGAGCGTGTCACCCCTCCACTTT
d_gene: NA; v_gene: TRBV2; abundance: NA; j_gene: TRBJ2-7; CDR3aa: CASSEGEQYF; CDR3nt: TGTGCCAGCAGTGAAGGGGAGCAGTACTTC
d_gene: TRBD1; v_gene: TRBV4-1; abundance: NA; j_gene: TRBJ2-6; CDR3aa: CASSQLGQGGANVLTF; CDR3nt: TGCGCCAGCAGCCAGCTTGGACAGGGTGGGGCCAACGTCCTGACTTTC
d_gene: NA; v_gene: TRBV4-1; abundance: NA; j_gene: TRBJ1-5; CDR3aa: CASSQGWMHSNQPQHF; CDR3nt: TGCGCCAGCAGCCAAGGGTGGATGCATAGCAATCAGCCCCAGCATTTT
d_gene: TRBD2; v_gene: TRBV30; abundance: NA; j_gene: TRBJ2-3; CDR3aa: CAWDTGTSGSSDTQYF; CDR3nt: TGTGCCTGGGACACCGGGACTAGCGGGAGTTCAGATACGCAGTATTTT
d_gene: TRBD2; v_gene: TRBV13; abundance: NA; j_gene: TRBJ2-3; CDR3aa: CASRHGTSGNTDTQYF; CDR3nt: TGTGCCAGCAGACATGGGACTAGCGGGAACACAGATACGCAGTATTTT